Below, 3 T cell receptor beta chains from the same sample are listed, as sequenced in a study of a mutant IDH1 vaccine in newly diagnosed glioma. Their specific antigens are unknown. Regarding time point: week 11, during vaccination. All doses held 300 ug of mutant IDH1 20-mer peptide, with topical imiquimod. TCRdb keeps only in-frame clones here, not all; method: immunoSEQ multiplex PCR. The table shows 50,000 to 65,000 clones, with less than 85% occurring only once. The sample was PBMCs, taken from a glioma patient whose treatment included an IDH1 peptide vaccine. These TCRs come from a woman aged 45-60 years with glioma.

V is TRBV5-1 and J is TRBJ1-1; 7 bases align to TRBD1. Unmatched junction bases numbered 10, after V lost 4 bases and J lost 7 bases. The CDR3 is made up of 14 amino acids. CDR1 and CDR2 from the germline V gene are SGHRS and YFSETQ. The CDR3, as DNA: TGCGCCAGCAGCACCCTGACAGGGAGAGATGAAGCTTTCTTT. Translated: CASSTLTGRDEAFF.

This chain's CDR3 is CASSLEPARHGYTF. The CDR3 region has the DNA TGCGCCAGCAGCTTGGAGCCAGCCAGGCATGGCTACACCTTC. J is TRBJ1-2 and V is TRBV5-1; D remains unclear. In germline, CDR1 is SGHRS, CDR2 YFSETQ. The CDR3 is made up of 14 amino acids. Deletions cut 0 bases from V and 6 bases from J, with 12 bases between.

V and J are TRBV27 and TRBJ1-1, with D maybe TRBD1 (6 bases). Germline V gene sequence: CDR1 MNHEY, CDR2 SMNVEV (reference sequence). The V and J ends lost 8 bases and 4 bases respectively, with 11 bases between them. This CDR3 is 12 amino acids long. The CDR3 is CASGQGGTEAFF. Here the CDR3 DNA reads TGTGCCAGCGGCCAAGGGGGCACTGAAGCTTTCTTT.